This paragraph reports one T cell receptor (beta chain). Its antigen is still unknown. The sample belongs to a study of cytomegalovirus exposure and HLA in healthy donors. Whole-study results and caveats: Later work showed greater clonal expansion in HLA-associated TCR beta chains than in equally common others. Owing to their indistinguishability, certain V segments, notably TRBV6-2 and TRBV6-3, were excluded. An Asian-associated ancestry cluster reportedly showed fewer N-insertions than the roughly 670-donor mean in a later analysis.

PCR was performed using 60 Vbeta and 13 Jbeta primers. Repertoires were generated with immunoSEQ multiplex PCR, while TCRdb's copy carries only in-frame clones and drops some. The sample yields about 55,000 clones, approximately 80% seen once. Germline V lookup: CDR1 LNHDA, CDR2 SQIVND (reference sequence). The CDR3 is 14 amino acids. V lost 8 bases, J lost 2 bases, and 8 bases stayed unmatched. This sequence was found in a female donor in good health and CMV-seronegative. The V and J genes are TRBV19 and TRBJ1-2; 7 nucleotides agree with TRBD1. The source material was PBMCs. The CDR3 bases are TGTGCCAGTGTCCCCAGGGGGATGAACTATGGCTACACCTTC. It yields the protein CASVPRGMNYGYTF. Full variable domain (missing parts from reference TRBV19 and TRBJ1-2): DGGITQSPKYLFRKEGQNVTLSCEQNLNHDAMYWYRQDPGQGLRLIYYSQIVNDFQKGDIAEGYSVSREKKESFPLTVTSAQKNPTAFYLCASVPRGMNYGYTFGSGTRLTVV.